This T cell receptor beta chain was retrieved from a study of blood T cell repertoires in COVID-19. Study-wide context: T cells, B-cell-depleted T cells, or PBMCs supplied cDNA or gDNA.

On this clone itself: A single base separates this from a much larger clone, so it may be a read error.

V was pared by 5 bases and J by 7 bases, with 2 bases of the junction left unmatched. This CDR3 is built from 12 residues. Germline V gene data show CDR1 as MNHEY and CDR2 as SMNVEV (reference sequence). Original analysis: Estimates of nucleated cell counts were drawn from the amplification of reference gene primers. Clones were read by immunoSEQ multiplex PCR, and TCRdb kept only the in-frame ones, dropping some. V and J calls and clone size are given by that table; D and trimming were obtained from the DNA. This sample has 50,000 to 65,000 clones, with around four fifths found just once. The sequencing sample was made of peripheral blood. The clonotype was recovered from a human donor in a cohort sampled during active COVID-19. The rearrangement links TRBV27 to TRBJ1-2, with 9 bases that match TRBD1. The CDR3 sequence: CASSLTGGGYTF. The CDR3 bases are TGTGCCAGCAGTCTGACAGGGGGTGGCTACACCTTC.